The 17 T cell receptor beta chains below all came from one sample that was sequenced in a study of blood T cell repertoires in COVID-19. Clones were sequenced by immunoSEQ multiplex PCR, and TCRdb holds only the in-frame ones, with some missing. Of over 25,000 clones listed, about nine tenths are singletons. The specimen sequenced was peripheral blood. All receptors derive from a man between 60 and 70 years old with acute or convalescent COVID-19.

The chain is built from TRBV7-8 and TRBJ2-3; 9 positions match TRBD1. The ends lost 5 bases at V and 2 bases at J; junction bases unmatched: 8. The CDR3 runs 16 residues. Germline V gene sequence: CDR1 SGHVS, CDR2 FQNEAQ. CDR3 bases: TGTGCCAGCAGCGAAAGAACAGGGGGCCTCACAGATACGCAGTATTTT. It translates to CASSERTGGLTDTQYF.

The gene calls are TRBV2 and TRBJ1-4; D perhaps matches TRBD1 (5 bases). Germline CDR1 SNHLY, CDR2 FYNNEI. V was trimmed by 9 bases and J by 4 bases, leaving 18 bases between them. There are 15 residues in the CDR3. CDR3 amino acids: CASSGTVTYNEKLFF. CDR3 bases: TGTGCCAGTTCCGGGACTGTAACCTATAATGAAAAACTGTTTTTT.

This clone was detected only a few times. V and J are TRBV3-1 (or the pseudogene TRBV3-2) and TRBJ1-1; D is perhaps TRBD1 (5 bases). Germline CDR1 LGHDT, CDR2 YNNKEL (reference sequence). V was pared by 5 bases and J by 11 bases, with 18 bases between. The CDR3 is 13 amino acids. The CDR3 loop reads CASSSTTGVWAFF. The CDR3 DNA reads as TGTGCCAGCAGCTCTACTACAGGTGTTTGGGCTTTCTTT.

The chain carries TRBV6-5 and TRBJ1-1; the D gene is possibly TRBD1 (6 bases). There are 15 residues in the CDR3. V gave up 6 bases and J gave up 5 bases, with 19 bases separating them. Germline CDR1 is MNHEY and CDR2 is SVGAGI. CDR3 amino acids: CASSARGGLGTEAFF. The CDR3, as DNA: TGTGCCAGCAGCGCCCGGGGGGGGCTGGGGACTGAAGCTTTCTTT.

This clone has just a few counts. The chain couples TRBV30 to TRBJ2-2, with 8 bases that match TRBD1. In germline, CDR1 is GTSNPN, CDR2 SVGIG (reference sequence). The CDR3 length is 13 residues. Unmatched junction bases numbered 3, after V lost 0 bases and J lost 9 bases. CDR3 bases: TGTGCCTGGAGTGTTTCAGGGGGCAGGGAGCTGTTTTTT. It is translated as CAWSVSGGRELFF.

The V call is TRBV27, the J call TRBJ1-2; D is unresolved. The CDR3 sequence is 12 residues long. CDR1 and CDR2 from the germline V gene are MNHEY and SMNVEV (reference sequence). The V end lost 4 bases, the J end lost 5 bases, and 8 bases lay between the germline ends. The CDR3, as DNA: TGTGCCAGCAGTTCCGGGAGTTATGGCTACACCTTC. Its protein is CASSSGSYGYTF.

The rearrangement links TRBV5-6 to TRBJ1-2; 11 nucleotides agree with TRBD1. CDR1 and CDR2 from the germline V gene are SGHDT and YYEEEE. The CDR3 sequence is 15 residues long. V lost 4 bases and J lost 3; bases outside the gene matches: 5. In nucleotides, the CDR3 is TGTGCCAGCAGCATCGGACAGGGGGCAGACTATGGCTACACCTTC. Translating it yields CASSIGQGADYGYTF.

The rearrangement uses TRBV15 and TRBJ2-1; 9 bases are a match to TRBD1. Germline lookup yields CDR1 LNHNV and CDR2 YYDKDF (reference sequence). The CDR3 runs 16 residues. With 1 base clipped from V and 7 bases from J, the junction kept 8 bases outside the gene matches. This chain's CDR3 is CATSRGRTGDSNEQFF. The CDR3 DNA follows: TGTGCCACCAGCAGAGGTCGGACAGGGGATTCGAATGAGCAGTTCTTC.

The chain links TRBV6-4 to TRBJ2-3; 8 nucleotides line up with TRBD2. CDR3 size: 14 residues. With 6 bases clipped from V and 3 bases from J, the junction kept 5 bases outside the gene matches. Germline CDR1 MRHNA, CDR2 SNTAGT. The DNA for the CDR3 is TGTGCCAGCAGGAAGACTAGCGTGACAGATACGCAGTATTTT. Protein sequence: CASRKTSVTDTQYF.

This rearrangement joins TRBV5-6 to TRBJ2-1, with 8 bases matching TRBD2. Germline V gives CDR1 SGHDT, CDR2 YYEEEE. The CDR3 loop spans 14 amino acids. V shed 0 bases, J shed 7 bases, and the junction held 3 bases outside the gene matches. CDR3 amino acids: CASSLGTSLNEQFF. CDR3 nucleotides: TGTGCCAGCAGCTTGGGGACTAGCTTGAATGAGCAGTTCTTC. The full variable domain, completed using reference TRBV5-6 and TRBJ2-1, is DAGVTQSPTHLIKTRGQQVTLRCSPKSGHDTVSWYQQALGQGPQFIFQYYEEEERQRGNFPDRFSGHQFPNYSSELNVNALLLGDSALYLCASSLGTSLNEQFFGPGTRLTVL.

The chain links TRBV27 to TRBJ1-5, with 8 bases fitting TRBD1. Per germline, CDR1 MNHEY and CDR2 SMNVEV (reference sequence). CDR3 size: 15 residues. Trimming at V came to 7 bases and at J to 3 bases, leaving 8 bases not matched to a gene. The CDR3 nucleotides are TGTGCCAGCAAACCGGGACAGGTTTTCAATCAGCCCCAGCATTTT. It specifies CASKPGQVFNQPQHF.

CDR3 in amino acids: CATSRRRQDEQYV. As DNA, the CDR3 is TGTGCCACCAGCAGAAGGAGGCAGGACGAGCAGTACGTC. The V call is TRBV15, the J call TRBJ2-7, with a weak D call TRBD2 (5 bases). Germline-derived CDR1 and CDR2 are LNHNV and YYDKDF (reference sequence). This CDR3 contains 13 residues. V was trimmed by 2 bases and J by 5 bases, leaving 10 bases between them.

The rearrangement links TRBV6-5 to TRBJ2-3; possible D gene TRBD2, 5 bases. Germline-derived CDR1 and CDR2 are MNHEY and SVGAGI. Trimming removed 5 bases from V and 6 bases from J, with 18 bases in between. The CDR3 length is 15 residues. CDR3: CASSRQSGYPDTQYF. CDR3 coding DNA: TGTGCCAGCAGTCGTCAAAGCGGATATCCTGATACGCAGTATTTT.

The rearrangement joins TRBV9 to TRBJ1-3, with 7 bases identical to TRBD1. The V segment lost 3 bases and the J segment 2 bases; nucleotides outside the gene matches: 8. CDR3 size: 16 residues. CDR1 and CDR2 (germline): SGDLS, YYNGEE. The CDR3 sequence is CASSGGPGGPGNTIYF. The CDR3 DNA follows: TGTGCCAGCAGCGGGGGCCCAGGGGGACCTGGAAACACCATATATTTT.

This sequence joins TRBV15 and TRBJ2-1; 13 nucleotides match TRBD2. The J segment lost 6 bases and the V segment lost 0 bases, leaving 2 bases of the junction unmatched. This CDR3 is built from 16 residues. Germline lookup yields CDR1 LNHNV and CDR2 YYDKDF (reference sequence). The CDR3 DNA reads TGTGCCACCAGCAGAGACACTAGCGGGAGGGCCAATGAGCAGTTCTTC. It is translated as CATSRDTSGRANEQFF.

The rearrangement uses TRBV12-3 or TRBV12-4 and TRBJ2-4; 7 bases are shared with TRBD1. This CDR3 has 13 residues. Unmatched junction bases numbered 6, after V lost 5 bases and J lost 8 bases. CDR3 residues: CASSLDRDDIQYF. In nucleotides, the CDR3 is TGTGCCAGCAGTCTAGACAGGGATGACATTCAGTACTTC.

This chain uses TRBV25-1 with TRBJ2-2, with D possibly matching TRBD2 (5 bases). CDR1 and CDR2 from the germline V gene are MGHDK and SYGVNS. Trimming removed 1 base at V and 0 bases at J, with 15 bases between. CDR3 length: 18 residues. CDR3 sequence (DNA): TGTGCCAGCAGTGAATTCCCTATCGGGGTCGCGAACACCGGGGAGCTGTTTTTT. Translation: CASSEFPIGVANTGELFF.